This T cell receptor beta chain was captured in a study of prognosis after radiotherapy for stage I lung cancer. Overall study context: Newly diagnosed primary stage I lung tumors occurred in approximately 15 patients, and oligometastatic NSCLC after surgical resection of the primary tumor occurred in a few. Concurrent therapy was given to no patient receiving stereotactic body radiotherapy. Whereas 11 to 12 patients had adenocarcinoma, squamous cell carcinoma was the tumor in about 7.

Germline loops: CDR1 MNHNS, CDR2 SASEGT. This CDR3 is 14 amino acids long. Trimming pared 0 bases from V and 3 bases from J, leaving 6 bases between. This clonotype was recorded many times. Two-round multiplex PCR, the amplification method, yielded TCR beta CDR3 from genomic DNA. Specific primers for each TRBV and TRBJ gene were what first-round PCR used. TCRdb fed the multiplex PCR reads into MiXCR, producing one record per CDR3 protein. The table has roughly 30,000 distinct CDR3 sequences, 35% to 50% seen once. A draw of approximately 6 milliliters of peripheral blood took place at each of two time points.

The sample in question was PBMCs, obtained before or after stereotactic body radiation therapy (not recorded which). The chain is built from TRBV6-1 and TRBJ1-5; D call uncertain. The sequence was obtained from a donor of 50 years or more with non-small cell lung cancer. The CDR3: CASSEARHNQPQHF. CDR3 in DNA: TGTGCCAGCAGTGAAGCTCGACACAATCAGCCCCAGCATTTT.